This T cell receptor (beta chain) came from a study of cytomegalovirus exposure and HLA in healthy donors. Study conclusions and caveats: Trimming of TCR beta V- and J-genes showed a link, identified in a later analysis, to a missense DCLRE1C variant.

Germline V gene lookup returns CDR1 LGHNT and CDR2 FRNRAP. V lost 8 bases and J lost 2; bases outside the gene matches: 11. This CDR3 spans 15 amino acids. A remark on this clone: Its target is not known.

The PCR made use of 60 Vbeta and 13 Jbeta primers. This table comes from immunoSEQ multiplex PCR, and its TCRdb copy is limited to in-frame clones, with some not included. The repertoire holds 150,000 to 200,000 clones, with roughly 77% as singletons. This receptor was obtained from a man younger than 35 in good health and CMV-seropositive. The chain carries TRBV12-5 and TRBJ2-7, with 8 bases aligning to TRBD1. The sequencing input was PBMCs. The CDR3 DNA reads as TGTGCTAGTCGATCACAGGGGGGCGAACCCTACGAGCAGTACTTC. Translated: CASRSQGGEPYEQYF.